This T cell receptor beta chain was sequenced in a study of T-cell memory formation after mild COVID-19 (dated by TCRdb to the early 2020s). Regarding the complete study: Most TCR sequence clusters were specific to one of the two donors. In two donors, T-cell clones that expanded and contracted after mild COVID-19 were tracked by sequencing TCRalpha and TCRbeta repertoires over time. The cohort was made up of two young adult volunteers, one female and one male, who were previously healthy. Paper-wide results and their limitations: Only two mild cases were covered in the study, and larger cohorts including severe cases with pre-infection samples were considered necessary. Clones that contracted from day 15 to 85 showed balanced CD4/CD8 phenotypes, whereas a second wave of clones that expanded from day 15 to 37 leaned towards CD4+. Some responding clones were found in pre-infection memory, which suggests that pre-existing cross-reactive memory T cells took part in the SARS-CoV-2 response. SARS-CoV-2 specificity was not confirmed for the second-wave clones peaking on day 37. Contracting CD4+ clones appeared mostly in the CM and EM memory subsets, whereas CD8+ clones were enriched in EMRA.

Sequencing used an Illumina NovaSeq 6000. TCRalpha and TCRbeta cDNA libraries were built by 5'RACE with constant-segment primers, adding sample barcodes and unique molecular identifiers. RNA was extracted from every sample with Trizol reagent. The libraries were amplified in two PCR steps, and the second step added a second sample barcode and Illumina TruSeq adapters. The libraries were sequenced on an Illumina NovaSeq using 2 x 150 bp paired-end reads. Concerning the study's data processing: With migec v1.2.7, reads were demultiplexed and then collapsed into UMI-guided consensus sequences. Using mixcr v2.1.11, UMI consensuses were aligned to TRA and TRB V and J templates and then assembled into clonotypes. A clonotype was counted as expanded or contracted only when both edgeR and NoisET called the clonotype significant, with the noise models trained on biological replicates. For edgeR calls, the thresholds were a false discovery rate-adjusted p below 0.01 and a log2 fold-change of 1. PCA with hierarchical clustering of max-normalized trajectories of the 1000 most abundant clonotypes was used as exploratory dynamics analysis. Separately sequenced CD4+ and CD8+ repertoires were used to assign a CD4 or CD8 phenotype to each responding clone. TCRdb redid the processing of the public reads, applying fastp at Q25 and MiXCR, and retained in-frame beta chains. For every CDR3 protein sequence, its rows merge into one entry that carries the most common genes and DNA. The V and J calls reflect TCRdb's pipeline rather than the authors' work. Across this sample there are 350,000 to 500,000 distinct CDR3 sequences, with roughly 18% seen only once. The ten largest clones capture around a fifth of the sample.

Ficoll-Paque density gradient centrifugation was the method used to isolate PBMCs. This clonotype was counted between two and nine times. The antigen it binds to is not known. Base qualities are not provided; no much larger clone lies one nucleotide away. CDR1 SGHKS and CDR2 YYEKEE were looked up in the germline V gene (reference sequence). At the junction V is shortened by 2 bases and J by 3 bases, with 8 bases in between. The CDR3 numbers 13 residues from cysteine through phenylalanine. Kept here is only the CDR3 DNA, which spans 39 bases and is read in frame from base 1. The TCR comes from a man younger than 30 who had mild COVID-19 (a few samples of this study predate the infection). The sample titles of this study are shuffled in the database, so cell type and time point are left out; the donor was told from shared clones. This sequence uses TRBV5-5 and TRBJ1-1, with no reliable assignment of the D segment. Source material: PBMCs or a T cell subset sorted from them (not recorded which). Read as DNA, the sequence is TGTGCCAGCAGCTTAAACGGCTACACTGAAGCTTTCTTT. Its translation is CASSLNGYTEAFF.